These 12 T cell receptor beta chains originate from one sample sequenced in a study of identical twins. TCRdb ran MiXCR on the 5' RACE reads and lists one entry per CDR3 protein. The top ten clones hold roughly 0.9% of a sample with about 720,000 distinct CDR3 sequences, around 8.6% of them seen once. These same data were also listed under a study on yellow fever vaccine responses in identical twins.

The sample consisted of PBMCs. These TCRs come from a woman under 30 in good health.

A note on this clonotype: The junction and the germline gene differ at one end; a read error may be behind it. CDR3 nucleotides: TGCAGCGTTGAAGGCCCTGATAGCAATAAGCAGTTCTTC. Translating gives CSVEGPDSNKQFF. This chain links TRBV29-1 with TRBJ2-1; no definite D call. This CDR3 comprises 13 residues. CDR1 is SQVTM and CDR2 is ANQGSEA in the germline V gene.

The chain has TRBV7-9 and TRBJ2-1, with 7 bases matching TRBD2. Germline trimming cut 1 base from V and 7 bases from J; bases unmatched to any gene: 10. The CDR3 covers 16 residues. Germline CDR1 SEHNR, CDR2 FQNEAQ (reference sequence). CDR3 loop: CASSLVGTREGNEQFF. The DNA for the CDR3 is TGTGCCAGCAGCTTAGTGGGGACCAGGGAGGGAAATGAGCAGTTCTTC. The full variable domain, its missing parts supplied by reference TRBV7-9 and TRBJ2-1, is DTGVSQNPRHKITKRGQNVTFRCDPISEHNRLYWYRQTLGQGPEFLTYFQNEAQLEKSRLLSDRFSAERPKGSFSTLEIQRTEQGDSAMYLCASSLVGTREGNEQFFGPGTRLTVL.

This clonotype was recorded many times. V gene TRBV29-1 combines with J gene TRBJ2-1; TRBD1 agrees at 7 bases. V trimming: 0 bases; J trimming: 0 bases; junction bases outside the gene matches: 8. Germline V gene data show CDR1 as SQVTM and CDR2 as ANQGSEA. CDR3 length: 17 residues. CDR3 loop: CSVEDPRTGSSYNEQFF. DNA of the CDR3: TGCAGCGTTGAAGACCCCCGGACAGGCAGCTCCTACAATGAGCAGTTCTTC.

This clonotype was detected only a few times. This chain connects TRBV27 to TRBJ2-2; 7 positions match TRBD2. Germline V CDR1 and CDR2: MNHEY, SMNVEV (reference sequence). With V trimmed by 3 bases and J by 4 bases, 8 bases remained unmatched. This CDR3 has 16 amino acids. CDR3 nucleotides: TGTGCCAGCAGTTTCGGGGCGGGGGAGTTCACCGGGGAGCTGTTTTTT. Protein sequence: CASSFGAGEFTGELFF.

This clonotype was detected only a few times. The CDR3 region has the DNA TGCAGTGCTGGGACAGGGGGCTATAGCAATCAGCCCCAGCATTTT. The encoded protein is CSAGTGGYSNQPQHF. The rearrangement joins TRBV20-1 to TRBJ1-5; 12 nucleotides align to TRBD1. The CDR3 is 15 amino acids. The ends lost 5 bases at V and 0 bases at J; junction bases unmatched: 2. From germline, CDR1 is DFQATT and CDR2 SNEGSKA (reference sequence).

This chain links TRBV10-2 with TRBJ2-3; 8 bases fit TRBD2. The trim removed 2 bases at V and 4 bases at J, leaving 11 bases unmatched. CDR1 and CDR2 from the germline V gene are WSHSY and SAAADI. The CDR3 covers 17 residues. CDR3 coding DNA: TGCGCCAGCAGTGAGACCGTTAGCGGGATAGAGGCAGATACGCAGTATTTT. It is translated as CASSETVSGIEADTQYF.

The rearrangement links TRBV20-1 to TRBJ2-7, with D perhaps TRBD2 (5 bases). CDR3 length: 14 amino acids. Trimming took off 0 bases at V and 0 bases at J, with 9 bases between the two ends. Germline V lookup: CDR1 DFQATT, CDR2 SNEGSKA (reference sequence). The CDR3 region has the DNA TGCAGTGCTAGAGATAAGCGGTCCTCCTACGAGCAGTACTTC. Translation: CSARDKRSSYEQYF.

This CDR3 is CASSLYAGERQETQYF. The DNA of the CDR3 is TGTGCCAGCAGTTTATACGCGGGGGAGCGACAAGAGACCCAGTACTTC. The chain employs TRBV28 and TRBJ2-5; TRBD2 agrees at 7 bases. Germline-derived CDR1 and CDR2 are MDHEN and SYDVKM. V was pared by 1 base and J by 2 bases, with 7 bases of the junction left unmatched. CDR3 size: 16 residues.

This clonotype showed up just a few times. The CDR3, as DNA: TGCAGTGCGACGACTTCTAGCGACGAGCAGTTCTTC. It translates to CSATTSSDEQFF. The chain recombines TRBV20-1 with TRBJ2-1; D perhaps matches TRBD2 (6 bases). The CDR3 covers 12 residues. Trimming stripped 6 bases from V and 10 bases from J, with 16 bases between. Germline loops: CDR1 DFQATT, CDR2 SNEGSKA (reference sequence).

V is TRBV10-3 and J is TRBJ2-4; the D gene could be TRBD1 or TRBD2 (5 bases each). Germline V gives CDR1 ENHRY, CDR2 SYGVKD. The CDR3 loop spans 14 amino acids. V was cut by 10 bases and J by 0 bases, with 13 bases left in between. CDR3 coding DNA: TGTGCCACCCAAGGGGACCTAGCCAAAAACATTCAGTACTTC. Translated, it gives CATQGDLAKNIQYF.

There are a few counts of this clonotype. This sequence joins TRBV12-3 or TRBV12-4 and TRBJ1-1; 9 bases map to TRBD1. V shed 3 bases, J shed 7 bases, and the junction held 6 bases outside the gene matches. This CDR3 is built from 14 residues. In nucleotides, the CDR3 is TGTGCCAGCAGTTTTACGGACAGGGGAGGTGAAGCTTTCTTT. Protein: CASSFTDRGGEAFF.

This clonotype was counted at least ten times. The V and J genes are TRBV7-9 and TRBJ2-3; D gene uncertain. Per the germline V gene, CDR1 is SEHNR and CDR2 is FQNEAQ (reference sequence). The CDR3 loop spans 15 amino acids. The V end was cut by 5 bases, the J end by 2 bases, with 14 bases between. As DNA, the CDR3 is TGTGCCAGCAGCCCAAGGGAAGCTAACACAGATACGCAGTATTTT. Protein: CASSPREANTDTQYF.